The 6 T cell receptor beta chains presented below share a single source sample, sequenced in a study of T cell responses to AZD1222 COVID-19 vaccine. The table came from immunoSEQ multiplex PCR; TCRdb's copy has only in-frame clones and leaves some out. The table lists around 100,000 clones, roughly 86% of them singletons. The input for sequencing was peripheral blood, taken on day 0 of AZD1222 vaccination. These receptors all come from an adult in good health.

The V call is TRBV7-9, the J call TRBJ2-3; D is unresolved. V was cut by 5 bases and J by 2 bases, with 23 bases left in between. The CDR3 has 18 residues. Germline V lookup: CDR1 SEHNR, CDR2 FQNEAQ (reference sequence). CDR3 sequence: CASSEAITASGLTDTQYF. CDR3 in DNA: TGTGCCAGCAGCGAGGCCATTACCGCATCGGGCCTCACAGATACGCAGTATTTT.

The chain's CDR3 is CASSQGGVGNQPQHF. CDR3 nucleotides: TGTGCCAGCAGCCAAGGAGGGGTAGGCAATCAGCCCCAGCATTTT. The chain is built from TRBV14 and TRBJ1-5; D possibly corresponds to TRBD1 (5 bases). V lost 1 base and J lost 2, with 9 bases in between. The CDR3 has 15 residues. Germline CDR1 SGHDN, CDR2 FVKESK.

Only one count was recorded for this clone. V is TRBV7-8 and J is TRBJ1-3; TRBD1 agrees at 7 bases. The CDR3 spans 14 residues. With V trimmed by 6 bases and J by 2 bases, 4 bases remained unmatched. Germline V CDR1 and CDR2: SGHVS, FQNEAQ. The CDR3 loop is CASRQTGAGNTIYF. The CDR3 region has the DNA TGTGCCAGCAGGCAAACAGGGGCTGGAAACACCATATATTTT. Full variable domain (remainder filled in from reference TRBV7-8 and TRBJ1-3): GAGVSQSPRYKVAKRGQDVALRCDPISGHVSLFWYQQALGQGPEFLTYFQNEAQLDKSGLPSDRFFAERPEGSVSTLKIQRTQQEDSAVYLCASRQTGAGNTIYFGEGSWLTVV.

This clone was counted only a few times. The chain employs TRBV6-1 and TRBJ1-2, with D maybe TRBD1 (5 bases). CDR3 length equals 12 residues. The germline V gene encodes CDR1 MNHNS and CDR2 SASEGT. V lost 8 bases and J lost 5, with 12 bases in between. CDR3 sequence: CASGSRQYGYTF. The CDR3 bases are TGTGCCAGCGGAAGCCGACAGTATGGCTACACCTTC.

This chain connects TRBV3-1 (or the pseudogene TRBV3-2) to TRBJ2-2; 7 bases are a match to TRBD1. Per germline, CDR1 LGHDT and CDR2 YNNKEL (reference sequence). This CDR3 is 15 amino acids long. Trimming took 4 bases from V and 5 from J; bases not matched to a gene: 7. The CDR3 loop is CASSPLTGNTGELFF. The CDR3 nucleotides are TGTGCCAGCAGCCCACTGACAGGGAATACCGGGGAGCTGTTTTTT.

The chain has TRBV5-4 and TRBJ1-2; no reliable D call. Germline loops: CDR1 SGHNT, CDR2 YYREEE (reference sequence). The CDR3 is 14 residues long. Trimming shortened V by 3 bases and J by 1 base, and 10 bases separated the two germline ends. CDR3 sequence reads: CASSSLGSNYGYTF. CDR3 coding DNA: TGTGCCAGCAGCTCCCTAGGTAGTAACTATGGCTACACCTTC.